This entry lists 8 T cell receptor beta chains sequenced from one sample in a study of T cell repertoires in cytomegalovirus infection. TCRdb reanalysed the reads using MiXCR and keeps one entry per CDR3 protein. This sample yields roughly 200,000 distinct CDR3 sequences, of which roughly 34% are seen a single time; 55% to 70% belongs to the top ten. No antigen is known for these receptors. Sequencing used CD8+ T cells from cultured PBMCs, obtained from culture after CMV antigen stimulation. The source is a human donor in good health (CMV status not recorded). Some clones in this sample may be carry-over from other donors' samples.

This clonotype was seen at least ten times. The chain employs TRBV12-3 or TRBV12-4 and TRBJ2-7; no firm D call. The CDR3 sequence is 12 residues long. Trimming took off 6 bases at V and 2 bases at J, with 8 bases between the two ends. For the CDR3, the DNA is TGTGCCAGCAGCTGGATTACCTACGAGCAGTACTTC. Its translation: CASSWITYEQYF.

The CDR3 here is CASSLKTRVQPQHF. Here the CDR3 DNA reads TGTGCCAGTAGTCTCAAGACTAGAGTGCAGCCCCAGCATTTT. V gene TRBV19 combines with J gene TRBJ1-5; D call uncertain. The CDR3 is 14 amino acids. With 5 bases removed from V and 7 bases from J, the gap between germline ends came to 15 bases. Germline V gives CDR1 LNHDA, CDR2 SQIVND (reference sequence).

The V gene is TRBV4-2, the J gene TRBJ1-5, with 8 bases fitting TRBD1. Trimming removed 2 bases from V and 5 bases from J; junction bases left unmatched: 8. This CDR3 comprises 16 residues. Germline V gene data show CDR1 as LGHNA and CDR2 as YNFKEQ. CDR3 sequence: CASSQRTGKDHQPQHF. In nucleotides, the CDR3 is TGTGCCAGCAGCCAAAGGACAGGGAAGGATCATCAGCCCCAGCATTTT.

The V and J genes are TRBV7-9 and TRBJ2-5, with 7 bases identical to TRBD2. This CDR3 region has 13 residues. With 3 bases clipped from V and 9 bases from J, the junction kept 7 bases outside the gene matches. Germline V lookup: CDR1 SEHNR, CDR2 FQNEAQ (reference sequence). In DNA, the CDR3 is TGTGCCAGCAGCTTCGTAAGGGCGGGGGCCCAGTACTTC. Its protein is CASSFVRAGAQYF. The full variable domain, its missing parts supplied by reference TRBV7-9 and TRBJ2-5, is DTGVSQNPRHKITKRGQNVTFRCDPISEHNRLYWYRQTLGQGPEFLTYFQNEAQLEKSRLLSDRFSAERPKGSFSTLEIQRTEQGDSAMYLCASSFVRAGAQYFGPGTRLLVL.

This clonotype was observed a few times. The rearrangement links TRBV7-8 to TRBJ1-1; D gene uncertain. The CDR3 sequence is 14 residues long. Germline V gives CDR1 SGHVS, CDR2 FQNEAQ. Trimming removed 1 base from V and 1 base from J, with 7 bases in between. CDR3 in amino acids: CASSLGFGNTEAFF. CDR3 DNA sequence: TGTGCCAGCAGCTTAGGGTTTGGGAACACTGAAGCTTTCTTT.

This clonotype has only a few counts. This rearrangement joins TRBV9 to TRBJ2-7; 10 nucleotides agree with TRBD1. Germline CDR1 SGDLS, CDR2 YYNGEE. This CDR3 has 13 residues. V gave up 3 bases and J gave up 5 bases; unmatched junction bases: 2. CDR3 sequence: CASSGQGAHEQYF. CDR3 in DNA: TGTGCCAGCAGCGGACAGGGGGCCCACGAGCAGTACTTC.

This clonotype was seen more than once but under ten times. The chain couples TRBV29-1 to TRBJ2-5; 7 bases are shared with TRBD1. The CDR3 runs 13 residues. Looked up from germline, CDR1 is SQVTM and CDR2 is ANQGSEA. After removal of 6 bases from V and 4 bases from J, the junction contained 8 bases not matched to a gene. The CDR3 DNA is TGCAGCGTCCAGACAGGGCAAGGAGAGACCCAGTACTTC. Translation gives CSVQTGQGETQYF.

The chain uses TRBV7-9 and TRBJ2-7; TRBD1 matches at 10 bases. The CDR3 spans 15 residues. CDR1 and CDR2 from the germline V gene are SEHNR and FQNEAQ (reference sequence). V shed 4 bases, J shed 2 bases, and the junction held 5 bases outside the gene matches. CDR3 sequence reads: CASSYSGTGAYEQYF. The CDR3 DNA follows: TGTGCCAGCAGCTACTCCGGGACAGGGGCCTACGAGCAGTACTTC. Together with reference TRBV7-9 and TRBJ2-7, the CDR3 gives the full variable domain: DTGVSQNPRHKITKRGQNVTFRCDPISEHNRLYWYRQTLGQGPEFLTYFQNEAQLEKSRLLSDRFSAERPKGSFSTLEIQRTEQGDSAMYLCASSYSGTGAYEQYFGPGTRLTVT.